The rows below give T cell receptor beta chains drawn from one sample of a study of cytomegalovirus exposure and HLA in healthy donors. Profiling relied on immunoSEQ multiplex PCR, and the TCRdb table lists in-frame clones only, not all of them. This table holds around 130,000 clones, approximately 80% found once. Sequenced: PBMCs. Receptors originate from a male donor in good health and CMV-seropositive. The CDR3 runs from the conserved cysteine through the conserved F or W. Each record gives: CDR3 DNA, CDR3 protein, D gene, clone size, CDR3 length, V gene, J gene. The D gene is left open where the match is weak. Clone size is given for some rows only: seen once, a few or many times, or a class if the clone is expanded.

CDR3nt: TGTGCCAGCAGCCGTGGGCGCACTGAAGCTTTCTTT
CDR3aa: CASSRGRTEAFF
d_gene: .
abundance: .
len: 12
v_gene: TRBV7-2
j_gene: TRBJ1-1

CDR3nt: TGTGCCAGCAGCTTACTGGGCGGGAGCGCGGATACGCAGTATTTT
CDR3aa: CASSLLGGSADTQYF
d_gene: TRBD2
abundance: .
len: 15
v_gene: TRBV7-3
j_gene: TRBJ2-3

CDR3nt: TGTGCCAGCAGCTTAGTAGTGGGAGGGTCCAGAGAGACCCAGTACTTC
CDR3aa: CASSLVVGGSRETQYF
d_gene: TRBD2
abundance: .
len: 16
v_gene: TRBV7-2
j_gene: TRBJ2-5

CDR3nt: TGCGCCAGCAGCTTGGAGGCTAGCGGGGCCTACAATGAGCAGTTCTTC
CDR3aa: CASSLEASGAYNEQFF
d_gene: TRBD2
abundance: .
len: 16
v_gene: TRBV5-1
j_gene: TRBJ2-1

CDR3nt: TGTGCCAGCTCACCAAGAATGAGGGAGGGCCGTATGGGTGAGCAGTTCTTC
CDR3aa: CASSPRMREGRMGEQFF
d_gene: TRBD2
abundance: once
len: 17
v_gene: TRBV18
j_gene: TRBJ2-1

CDR3nt: TGTGCCAGCAGCGTAGGGATAGGGGAAGGCGAGCAGTACTTC
CDR3aa: CASSVGIGEGEQYF
d_gene: .
abundance: .
len: 14
v_gene: TRBV9
j_gene: TRBJ2-7

CDR3nt: TGTGCCAGTAAACCTGTACAGGGGGCGAGTGGGGAGCAGTACTTC
CDR3aa: CASKPVQGASGEQYF
d_gene: TRBD1
abundance: .
len: 15
v_gene: TRBV19
j_gene: TRBJ2-7

CDR3nt: TGTGCCATCAGCTATGGGACTCTTCTCTCTGGAAACACCATATATTTT
CDR3aa: CAISYGTLLSGNTIYF
d_gene: .
abundance: .
len: 16
v_gene: TRBV10-3
j_gene: TRBJ1-3

CDR3nt: TGCGCCAGCAGCCAAGATCCGGTGACTAGCGCCGAGACCCAGTACTTC
CDR3aa: CASSQDPVTSAETQYF
d_gene: TRBD2
abundance: .
len: 16
v_gene: TRBV4-3
j_gene: TRBJ2-5

CDR3nt: TGTGCCAGTCTCGCCCCTACAGGGTTAAACAGTCAGTACTTC
CDR3aa: CASLAPTGLNSQYF
d_gene: .
abundance: .
len: 14
v_gene: TRBV28
j_gene: TRBJ2-4

CDR3nt: TGTGCCACCAGCAATGGGGCAGGGCAAGAGCAGTACTTC
CDR3aa: CATSNGAGQEQYF
d_gene: .
abundance: .
len: 13
v_gene: TRBV19
j_gene: TRBJ2-7

CDR3nt: TGTGCCAGCAGCGTAGGGACAGGTACTGAAGCTTTCTTT
CDR3aa: CASSVGTGTEAFF
d_gene: TRBD1
abundance: .
len: 13
v_gene: TRBV9
j_gene: TRBJ1-1

CDR3nt: TGTGCCAGCAGGCGGGGACAGGCCGCTGGAAACACCATATATTTT
CDR3aa: CASRRGQAAGNTIYF
d_gene: TRBD1
abundance: .
len: 15
v_gene: TRBV6-6
j_gene: TRBJ1-3

CDR3nt: TGTGCCTGGAGTCTAGGGGGGGGCGCAACGACCGGGGAGCTGTTTTTT
CDR3aa: CAWSLGGGATTGELFF
d_gene: .
abundance: .
len: 16
v_gene: TRBV30
j_gene: TRBJ2-2

CDR3nt: TGCGCCAGCAGCTTGGGACTAGCGATCACAGATACGCAGTATTTT
CDR3aa: CASSLGLAITDTQYF
d_gene: TRBD2
abundance: .
len: 15
v_gene: TRBV5-1
j_gene: TRBJ2-3

CDR3nt: TGCGCCAGCAGCTTGGAGGTGGGCTCCGGGGAGCTGTTTTTT
CDR3aa: CASSLEVGSGELFF
d_gene: .
abundance: once
len: 14
v_gene: TRBV5-1
j_gene: TRBJ2-2

CDR3nt: TGTGCCAGCAGCCCGACAGGGTTTAATCAGCCCCAGCATTTT
CDR3aa: CASSPTGFNQPQHF
d_gene: TRBD1
abundance: .
len: 14
v_gene: TRBV7-8
j_gene: TRBJ1-5

CDR3nt: TGTGCCAGCAGCTTATCGGGAGATCAGCCCCAGCATTTT
CDR3aa: CASSLSGDQPQHF
d_gene: .
abundance: .
len: 13
v_gene: TRBV7-2
j_gene: TRBJ1-5

CDR3nt: TGCGCCAGCAGTACGACCGGGACAGAAACAAGGAATGAGCAGTTCTTC
CDR3aa: CASSTTGTETRNEQFF
d_gene: TRBD1
abundance: .
len: 16
v_gene: TRBV5-1
j_gene: TRBJ2-1

CDR3nt: TGTGCCAGCAGCTTGGGTCAGGGGGCAGATACGCAGTATTTT
CDR3aa: CASSLGQGADTQYF
d_gene: TRBD1
abundance: .
len: 14
v_gene: TRBV5-6
j_gene: TRBJ2-3

CDR3nt: TGTGCCAGCAGAGGACTAGCGGGAGGCAATGAGCAGTTCTTC
CDR3aa: CASRGLAGGNEQFF
d_gene: TRBD2
abundance: .
len: 14
v_gene: TRBV27
j_gene: TRBJ2-1

CDR3nt: TGTGCCAGCGGGCCGTACCGGGATGAGGGCACCGGGGAGCTGTTTTTT
CDR3aa: CASGPYRDEGTGELFF
d_gene: .
abundance: .
len: 16
v_gene: TRBV6-6
j_gene: TRBJ2-2

CDR3nt: TGTGCCAGCCAACTAGACAGGGGTGCGGCTAATGAAAAACTGTTTTTT
CDR3aa: CASQLDRGAANEKLFF
d_gene: TRBD1
abundance: .
len: 16
v_gene: TRBV2
j_gene: TRBJ1-4

CDR3nt: TGTGCCAGCAGCCAAAGAGGGGACAGGACCGTCAATGAGCAGTTCTTC
CDR3aa: CASSQRGDRTVNEQFF
d_gene: TRBD1
abundance: .
len: 16
v_gene: TRBV7-9
j_gene: TRBJ2-1

CDR3nt: TGTGCCAGCTCACGGGACAGGGCTGCCAATGAGCAGTTCTTC
CDR3aa: CASSRDRAANEQFF
d_gene: TRBD1
abundance: .
len: 14
v_gene: TRBV18
j_gene: TRBJ2-1

CDR3nt: TGTGCCAGCAGTTTATCGGCGACAGGGGACACTGAAGCTTTCTTT
CDR3aa: CASSLSATGDTEAFF
d_gene: TRBD1
abundance: .
len: 15
v_gene: TRBV27
j_gene: TRBJ1-1

CDR3nt: TGTGCCAGCAGCTTGTGGACCGCGGGAGTTGGCAATGAGCAGTTCTTC
CDR3aa: CASSLWTAGVGNEQFF
d_gene: TRBD2
abundance: .
len: 16
v_gene: TRBV5-4
j_gene: TRBJ2-1

CDR3nt: TGTGCCAGCTCGCTTAGCGGGGGGAACACCGGGGAGCTGTTTTTT
CDR3aa: CASSLSGGNTGELFF
d_gene: TRBD2
abundance: once
len: 15
v_gene: TRBV9
j_gene: TRBJ2-2

CDR3nt: TGTGCCAGTAGTATGTGGACGAGGACTGTCTTAGAACTGTTTTTT
CDR3aa: CASSMWTRTVLELFF
d_gene: .
abundance: .
len: 15
v_gene: TRBV19
j_gene: TRBJ1-4

CDR3nt: TGTGCCAGCAGCCCCAGCGGGACACCAAGGGAAAAACTGTTTTTT
CDR3aa: CASSPSGTPREKLFF
d_gene: .
abundance: .
len: 15
v_gene: TRBV7-2
j_gene: TRBJ1-4

CDR3nt: TGTGCCAGCAGCTTATTCAGCTCGGAGGGCGGGGAGCTGTTTTTT
CDR3aa: CASSLFSSEGGELFF
d_gene: .
abundance: .
len: 15
v_gene: TRBV7-3
j_gene: TRBJ2-2

CDR3nt: TGTGCCAGCAGCGGTGGGACTAGCGGGACCCCCGAGACCCAGTACTTC
CDR3aa: CASSGGTSGTPETQYF
d_gene: TRBD2
abundance: .
len: 16
v_gene: TRBV7-2
j_gene: TRBJ2-5

CDR3nt: TGTGCCAGCTGGGAGACAGGCCAGGGGAAAGCTTTCTTT
CDR3aa: CASWETGQGKAFF
d_gene: .
abundance: .
len: 13
v_gene: TRBV28
j_gene: TRBJ1-1

CDR3nt: TGCGCCAGCAGCCAAGGCAGGGTGGAAGAGACCCAGTACTTC
CDR3aa: CASSQGRVEETQYF
d_gene: .
abundance: few
len: 14
v_gene: TRBV4-1
j_gene: TRBJ2-5

CDR3nt: TGCGCCAGCAGCCAGAGAGCTTTAGGGGGTGATACGCAGTATTTT
CDR3aa: CASSQRALGGDTQYF
d_gene: .
abundance: .
len: 15
v_gene: TRBV4-1
j_gene: TRBJ2-3

CDR3nt: TGTGCCAGCAGTGTGCAACCGGCAGGGACTGGAAACACCATATATTTT
CDR3aa: CASSVQPAGTGNTIYF
d_gene: .
abundance: .
len: 16
v_gene: TRBV2
j_gene: TRBJ1-3

CDR3nt: TGTGCCAGCAGTAAACAATTGGACGAGCAGTACTTC
CDR3aa: CASSKQLDEQYF
d_gene: .
abundance: .
len: 12
v_gene: TRBV6-5
j_gene: TRBJ2-7

CDR3nt: TGTGCCAGCAGTTGGTCGACAGGGGCCGGGGAGCTGTTTTTT
CDR3aa: CASSWSTGAGELFF
d_gene: TRBD1
abundance: .
len: 14
v_gene: TRBV27
j_gene: TRBJ2-2

CDR3nt: TGTGCCAGCAGCAAAAAGCGGACCTCTAACTACGAGCAGTACTTC
CDR3aa: CASSKKRTSNYEQYF
d_gene: .
abundance: .
len: 15
v_gene: TRBV21-1
j_gene: TRBJ2-7

CDR3nt: TGCAGCGCAAGGGGCACCGGGGAGCTGTTTTTT
CDR3aa: CSARGTGELFF
d_gene: .
abundance: few
len: 11
v_gene: TRBV29-1
j_gene: TRBJ2-2

CDR3nt: TGTGCCAGCAGCTCCGATCCTAGATCCACCGGGGAGCTGTTTTTT
CDR3aa: CASSSDPRSTGELFF
d_gene: .
abundance: once
len: 15
v_gene: TRBV5-4
j_gene: TRBJ2-2

CDR3nt: TGTGCCAGCAGCTGGGGGGCTAGCGGGAGCGCAGAGACCCAGTACTTC
CDR3aa: CASSWGASGSAETQYF
d_gene: TRBD2
abundance: .
len: 16
v_gene: TRBV5-4
j_gene: TRBJ2-5

CDR3nt: TGTGCCTGGGCGGGAGCTACCTACGAGCAGTACTTC
CDR3aa: CAWAGATYEQYF
d_gene: TRBD2
abundance: .
len: 12
v_gene: TRBV30
j_gene: TRBJ2-7

CDR3nt: TGTGCCAGCAGTTCCGGAGGACAGGGAGGCACTGAAGCTTTCTTT
CDR3aa: CASSSGGQGGTEAFF
d_gene: TRBD1
abundance: .
len: 15
v_gene: TRBV28
j_gene: TRBJ1-1

CDR3nt: TGTGCCAGCAGTTTATCGGGGATAGCGGGAGTAACAGATACGCAGTATTTT
CDR3aa: CASSLSGIAGVTDTQYF
d_gene: TRBD2
abundance: .
len: 17
v_gene: TRBV27
j_gene: TRBJ2-3

CDR3nt: TGTGCCAGCAGCTGGACTAGCTATGTCACCGGGGAGCTGTTTTTT
CDR3aa: CASSWTSYVTGELFF
d_gene: TRBD2
abundance: .
len: 15
v_gene: TRBV11-2
j_gene: TRBJ2-2

CDR3nt: TGCGCCAGCAGCTTGGTTCTAGCGGGAGGGGCCGGGGAGCTGTTTTTT
CDR3aa: CASSLVLAGGAGELFF
d_gene: TRBD2
abundance: .
len: 16
v_gene: TRBV5-1
j_gene: TRBJ2-2

CDR3nt: TGTGCCAGCTCACGACTGGGACAGGGGTCTGGGGCCAACGTCCTGACTTTC
CDR3aa: CASSRLGQGSGANVLTF
d_gene: TRBD1
abundance: .
len: 17
v_gene: TRBV18
j_gene: TRBJ2-6

CDR3nt: TGTGCCAGCAGCAGGACAGGGGACACTGAAGCTTTCTTT
CDR3aa: CASSRTGDTEAFF
d_gene: TRBD1
abundance: .
len: 13
v_gene: TRBV2
j_gene: TRBJ1-1

CDR3nt: TGCGCCAGCAGCCCTCGGGACAGCACCTACGAGCAGTACTTC
CDR3aa: CASSPRDSTYEQYF
d_gene: TRBD1
abundance: .
len: 14
v_gene: TRBV5-1
j_gene: TRBJ2-7

CDR3nt: TGCGCCAGCAGCTTGGGGACTAGCGGACTATATGAGACCCAGTACTTC
CDR3aa: CASSLGTSGLYETQYF
d_gene: TRBD2
abundance: .
len: 16
v_gene: TRBV5-1
j_gene: TRBJ2-5

CDR3nt: TGTGCCAGCAGTTCCCCCCGGACAGGGAGGCACGAGCAGTACTTC
CDR3aa: CASSSPRTGRHEQYF
d_gene: TRBD1
abundance: once
len: 15
v_gene: TRBV6-5
j_gene: TRBJ2-7

CDR3nt: TGTGCCAGCAATTTAGCTACAGATACGCAGTATTTT
CDR3aa: CASNLATDTQYF
d_gene: .
abundance: few
len: 12
v_gene: TRBV2
j_gene: TRBJ2-3